This T cell receptor beta chain comes out of a study of blood T cell repertoires in COVID-19. Measured with immunoSEQ multiplex PCR; TCRdb has only the in-frame clones, and not every one. The table has 250,000 to 300,000 clones, 81% seen once; the top ten hold around 3%. The CDR3 is made up of 15 amino acids. V shed 0 bases and J shed 2 bases, with 5 bases lying between them. Germline V CDR1 and CDR2: MNHEY, SMNVEV (reference sequence). J is TRBJ1-6 and V is TRBV27; maybe TRBD1 (5 bases). What was sequenced was peripheral blood. The receptor was derived from a woman aged 55-75 years with active or convalescent COVID-19. CDR3 DNA: TGTGCCAGCAGTTTATCAGGGGCCTATAATTCACCCCTCCACTTT. This gives the protein CASSLSGAYNSPLHF.